This TCR beta chain was recorded in a study of blood T cell repertoires in COVID-19. Study as a whole: PBMCs, B-cell-depleted T cells, or T cells provided the cDNA or gDNA that made up the material.

Profiled with immunoSEQ multiplex PCR; TCRdb holds only in-frame clones, not every one. The data show approximately 100,000 clones, 85% to 90% seen once. Germline V CDR1 and CDR2: SGHAT, FQNNGV. V lost 3 bases and J lost 0, with 9 bases in between. This CDR3 region has 16 residues. The chain is built from TRBV11-2 and TRBJ1-6; perhaps TRBD1 as D (6 bases). The sequencing sample was made of peripheral blood. The receptor was derived from a human donor in a cohort sampled during active COVID-19. The CDR3 protein is CASSFTGSSYNSPLHF. In nucleotides, the CDR3 is TGTGCCAGCAGCTTCACAGGGAGCTCCTATAATTCACCCCTCCACTTT.